The sequence of this T cell receptor beta chain was determined in a study of OX40 agonist ivuxolimab in advanced cancers. People who had autoimmune disease history or systemic immunosuppression were excluded. Samples were taken at baseline and on day 1 of cycles 4 and 7. Repertoires were generated with immunoSEQ multiplex PCR, while TCRdb's copy carries only in-frame clones and drops some. The table records tens of thousands of clones, over 75% of them present only once. This CDR3 comprises 12 residues. CDR1 is SNHLY and CDR2 is FYNNEI in the germline V gene. With V trimmed by 6 bases and J by 14 bases, 8 bases remained unmatched.

The material was CD4+ or CD8+ T cells sorted from blood, obtained in a trial of the OX40 agonist ivuxolimab. The rearrangement links TRBV2 to TRBJ1-4, with TRBD1 matching 8 bases. The TCR comes from an adult with an advanced solid tumor such as melanoma, head and neck, liver or kidney cancer. For the CDR3, the DNA is TGTGCCAGCAGGGATGACAGGGGAGGTCTGTTTTTT. Its translation is CASRDDRGGLFF.